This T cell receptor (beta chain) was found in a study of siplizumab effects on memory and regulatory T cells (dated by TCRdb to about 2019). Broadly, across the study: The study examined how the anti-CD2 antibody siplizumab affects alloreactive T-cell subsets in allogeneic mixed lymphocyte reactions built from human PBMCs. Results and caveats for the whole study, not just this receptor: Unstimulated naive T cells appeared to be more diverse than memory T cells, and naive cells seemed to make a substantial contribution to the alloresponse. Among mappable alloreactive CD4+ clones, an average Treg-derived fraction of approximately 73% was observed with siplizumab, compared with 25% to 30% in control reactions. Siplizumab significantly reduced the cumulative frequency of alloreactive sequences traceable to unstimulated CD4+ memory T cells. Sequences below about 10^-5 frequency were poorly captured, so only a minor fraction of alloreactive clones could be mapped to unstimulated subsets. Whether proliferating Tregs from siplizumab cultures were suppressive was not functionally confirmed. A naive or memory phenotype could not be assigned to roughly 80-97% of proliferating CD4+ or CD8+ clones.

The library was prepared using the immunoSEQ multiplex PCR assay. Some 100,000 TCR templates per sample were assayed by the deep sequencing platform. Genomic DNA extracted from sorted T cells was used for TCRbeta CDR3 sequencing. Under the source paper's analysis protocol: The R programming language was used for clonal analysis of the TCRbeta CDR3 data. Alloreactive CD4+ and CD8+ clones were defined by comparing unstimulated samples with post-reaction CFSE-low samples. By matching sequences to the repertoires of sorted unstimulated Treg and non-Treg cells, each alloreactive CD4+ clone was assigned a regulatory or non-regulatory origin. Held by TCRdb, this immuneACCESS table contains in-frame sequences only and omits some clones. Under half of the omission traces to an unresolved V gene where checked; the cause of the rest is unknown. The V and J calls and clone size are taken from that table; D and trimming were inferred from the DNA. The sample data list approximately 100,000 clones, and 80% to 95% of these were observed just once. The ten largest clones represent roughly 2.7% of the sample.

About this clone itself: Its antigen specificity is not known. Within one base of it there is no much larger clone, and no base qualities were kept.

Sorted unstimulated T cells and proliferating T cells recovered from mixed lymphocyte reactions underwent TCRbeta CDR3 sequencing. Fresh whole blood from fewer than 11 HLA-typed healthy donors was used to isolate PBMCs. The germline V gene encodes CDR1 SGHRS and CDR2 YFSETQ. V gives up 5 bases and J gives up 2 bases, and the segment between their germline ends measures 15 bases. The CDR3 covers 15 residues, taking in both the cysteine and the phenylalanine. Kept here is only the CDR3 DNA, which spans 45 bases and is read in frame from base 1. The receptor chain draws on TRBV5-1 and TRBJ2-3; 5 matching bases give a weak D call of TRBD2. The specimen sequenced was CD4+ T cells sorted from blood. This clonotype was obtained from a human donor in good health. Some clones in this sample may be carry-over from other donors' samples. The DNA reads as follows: TGCGCCAGCAGTTTCCGAGGGAAATCCACAGATACGCAGTATTTT. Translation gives CASSFRGKSTDTQYF.